A selection of T cell receptor beta chains follows, all from one sample in a study of cytomegalovirus exposure and HLA in healthy donors. Assay: immunoSEQ multiplex PCR; the TCRdb copy retains only in-frame clones and omits some. This sample yields 85,000 to 100,000 clones, of which around three quarters are seen a single time; around 3% belongs to the top ten. The material sequenced was PBMCs. The receptors stem from a male donor in good health and CMV-seropositive. CDR3s include the opening cysteine and the closing phenylalanine or tryptophan. D genes are given only for firm matches. A row's size may be missing; if present it is once, few, many or a size class.

>-|TRBV5-4|-|TRBJ2-1
CASSLGRGGSYNEQFF
TGTGCCAGCAGCTTGGGACGAGGGGGCTCCTACAATGAGCAGTTCTTC
>-|TRBV6-6|-|TRBJ1-4
CASSYRGGGEKLFF
TGTGCCAGCAGTTACCGGGGGGGAGGAGAAAAACTGTTTTTT
>-|TRBV7-7|-|TRBJ2-5
CASSLAGGDSETQYF
TGTGCTAGCAGCTTAGCTGGAGGGGATAGTGAGACCCAGTACTTC
>-|TRBV30|few|TRBJ1-3
CAWVRGSGNTIYF
TGTGCCTGGGTAAGGGGCTCTGGAAACACCATATATTTT
>TRBD1|TRBV11-3|-|TRBJ1-1
CASSLRRTGGTEAFF
TGTGCCAGCAGCTTAAGGCGGACAGGGGGGACTGAAGCTTTCTTT
>TRBD1|TRBV6-6|few|TRBJ1-4
CASRAGGNEKLFF
TGTGCCAGCAGGGCAGGGGGTAATGAAAAACTGTTTTTT
>-|TRBV30|-|TRBJ2-7
CAWSDPGQGISYEQYF
TGTGCCTGGAGTGACCCCGGGCAGGGGATCTCCTACGAGCAGTACTTC
>TRBD2|TRBV4-3|once|TRBJ2-2
CASSQDLAGGPGELFF
TGCGCCAGCAGCCAAGATCTAGCGGGGGGGCCCGGGGAGCTGTTTTTT
>-|TRBV5-1|-|TRBJ1-6
CASSLDRVDNSPLHF
TGCGCCAGCAGCTTGGACAGGGTTGATAATTCACCCCTCCACTTT
>-|TRBV6-1|-|TRBJ2-1
CASSPGHYNEQFF
TGTGCCAGCAGTCCCGGACATTACAATGAGCAGTTCTTC
>-|TRBV5-1|-|TRBJ2-1
CASSLVRVVTWNEQFF
TGCGCCAGCAGCTTGGTCAGGGTAGTAACGTGGAATGAGCAGTTCTTC
>-|TRBV5-1|-|TRBJ2-7
CASSLDGGLGEQYF
TGCGCCAGCAGCTTGGACGGGGGTTTAGGCGAGCAGTACTTC
>TRBD1|TRBV30|-|TRBJ2-7
CAWSRGGTGVEQYF
TGTGCCTGGAGCAGAGGAGGAACAGGGGTCGAGCAGTACTTC
>-|TRBV4-2|-|TRBJ1-5
CASSQDRQGNQPQHF
TGTGCCAGCAGCCAAGATAGACAGGGCAATCAGCCCCAGCATTTT
>-|TRBV7-9|-|TRBJ1-3
CASSLEGYTIYF
TGTGCCAGCAGCTTAGAGGGGTACACCATATATTTT
>-|TRBV27|-|TRBJ2-5
CASSFQETQYF
TGTGCCAGCAGTTTTCAGGAGACCCAGTACTTC
>-|TRBV28|-|TRBJ1-2
CASSLGTGRGGYTF
TGTGCCAGCAGTTTAGGAACAGGGCGAGGGGGCTACACCTTC
>TRBD2|TRBV6-5|few|TRBJ2-3
CAISSGGNTDTQYF
TGTGCCATCTCTAGCGGGGGAAATACAGATACGCAGTATTTT
>TRBD2|TRBV6-5|few|TRBJ2-1
CASSAGLGAYNEQFF
TGTGCCAGCAGCGCCGGACTAGGCGCATACAATGAGCAGTTCTTC
>TRBD1|TRBV10-3|many|TRBJ1-1
CAISTGGGTEAFF
TGTGCCATCAGCACAGGGGGTGGCACTGAAGCTTTCTTT
>TRBD1|TRBV6-5|-|TRBJ2-7
CASSYPVDRGYEQYF
TGTGCCAGCAGTTACCCGGTGGACAGGGGGTACGAGCAGTACTTC
>-|TRBV13|once|TRBJ2-3
CASRGGGARRTDTQYF
TGTGCCAGCAGAGGGGGCGGGGCACGGCGTACAGATACGCAGTATTTT
>-|TRBV7-6|-|TRBJ2-2
CASSPTGKNTGELFF
TGTGCCAGCAGCCCTACAGGGAAGAACACCGGGGAGCTGTTTTTT
>TRBD2|TRBV10-3|-|TRBJ2-5
CAISEILAGAQETQYF
TGTGCCATCAGTGAGATCCTAGCGGGGGCCCAAGAGACCCAGTACTTC
>-|TRBV10-3|-|TRBJ1-5
CAISERGGEQPQHF
TGTGCCATCAGTGAAAGGGGAGGGGAACAGCCCCAGCATTTT
>TRBD1|TRBV6-6|-|TRBJ1-2
CASRPGTDYGYTF
TGTGCCAGCAGACCCGGGACAGACTATGGCTACACCTTC
>-|TRBV29-1|-|TRBJ1-1
CSFQATQGIAEAFF
TGCAGCTTCCAAGCCACGCAGGGAATTGCTGAAGCTTTCTTT
>TRBD1|TRBV19|-|TRBJ1-2
CASTTDRGANYGYTF
TGTGCCAGTACAACCGACAGGGGAGCTAACTATGGCTACACCTTC
>TRBD1|TRBV30|-|TRBJ1-2
CAWSVGTAPSRF
TGTGCCTGGAGTGTAGGGACAGCCCCTTCCCGTTTC
>-|TRBV11-2|-|TRBJ1-4
CASSLERGSEKLFF
TGTGCCAGCAGCTTAGAGAGGGGGAGTGAAAAACTGTTTTTT
>-|TRBV7-2|-|TRBJ1-1
CASSLTNGVNTEAFF
TGTGCCAGCAGCTTAACGAACGGGGTGAACACTGAAGCTTTCTTT
>-|TRBV4-3|few|TRBJ1-1
CASSRSPGGNTEAFF
TGCGCCAGCAGCCGTTCCCCCGGCGGGAACACTGAAGCTTTCTTT
>TRBD1|TRBV6-5|-|TRBJ1-1
CAHGQGSDTEAFF
TGTGCCCACGGACAGGGCTCCGACACTGAAGCTTTCTTT
>TRBD1|TRBV9|-|TRBJ2-7
CASSGPGQGREQYF
TGTGCCAGCAGCGGCCCGGGACAGGGGCGGGAGCAGTACTTC
>-|TRBV4-2|-|TRBJ2-3
CASSLPAATEFSTDTQYF
TGTGCCAGCAGCCTACCAGCCGCGACAGAATTTAGCACAGATACGCAGTATTTT
>-|TRBV7-2|-|TRBJ2-6
CASSLSRGPEVLTF
TGTGCCAGCAGCTTAAGCCGAGGTCCTGAGGTCCTGACTTTC
>-|TRBV15|-|TRBJ1-2
CATSSRLKDGYTF
TGTGCCACCAGCAGCCGACTTAAGGATGGCTACACCTTC
>TRBD2|TRBV18|few|TRBJ2-7
CASSPNLRAGSSYEQYF
TGTGCCAGCTCACCAAACCTCCGAGCGGGGAGCTCCTACGAGCAGTACTTC
>-|TRBV30|-|TRBJ1-1
CAWSAGDTEAFF
TGTGCCTGGAGTGCCGGGGACACTGAAGCTTTCTTT
>TRBD1|TRBV5-1|few|TRBJ2-5
CASATGGGETQYF
TGCGCCAGCGCGACAGGGGGCGGAGAGACCCAGTACTTC
>TRBD1|TRBV5-1|-|TRBJ1-1
CASSLVEGQGNTEAFF
TGCGCCAGCAGCTTGGTCGAGGGACAGGGGAACACTGAAGCTTTCTTT
>TRBD2|TRBV4-1|-|TRBJ2-3
CASSQDRVVAGITDTQYF
TGCGCCAGCAGCCAAGATCGGGTGGTAGCGGGTATCACAGATACGCAGTATTTT
>TRBD2|TRBV27|-|TRBJ2-3
CASIPRWDYPFTDTQYF
TGTGCCAGCATCCCGAGATGGGACTACCCTTTCACAGATACGCAGTATTTT
>-|TRBV30|-|TRBJ2-3
CAWEGKVGDTQYF
TGTGCCTGGGAAGGAAAGGTCGGGGATACGCAGTATTTT
>-|TRBV30|-|TRBJ1-4
CAWSGRAGGRNEKLFF
TGTGCCTGGAGTGGGAGGGCGGGGGGGCGAAATGAAAAACTGTTTTTT
>-|TRBV6-1|-|TRBJ1-6
CASSEVVGGGYNSPLHF
TGTGCCAGCAGTGAAGTGGTGGGGGGGGGATACAATTCACCCCTCCACTTT
>-|TRBV30|-|TRBJ2-1
CAWGRVPSYNEQFF
TGTGCCTGGGGCAGGGTCCCTTCCTACAATGAGCAGTTCTTC
>-|TRBV5-1|-|TRBJ1-1
CASSLEQGLRAFF
TGCGCCAGCAGCTTAGAACAGGGTTTAAGAGCTTTCTTT
>-|TRBV2|-|TRBJ1-5
CASSGQAGNQPQHF
TGTGCCAGCAGTGGACAGGCTGGCAATCAGCCCCAGCATTTT
>TRBD1|TRBV27|-|TRBJ1-6
CASSLTGNNSPLHF
TGTGCCAGCAGTCTGACAGGGAACAATTCACCCCTCCACTTT
>TRBD2|TRBV27|-|TRBJ2-5
CASSNIAGGWETQYF
TGTGCCAGCAGTAATATAGCGGGGGGGTGGGAGACCCAGTACTTC
>-|TRBV5-1|-|TRBJ1-1
CASSLARGLNTEAFF
TGCGCCAGCAGCTTGGCTCGGGGATTGAACACTGAAGCTTTCTTT
>TRBD1|TRBV15|once|TRBJ1-4
CATSRGGQATTNEKLFF
TGTGCCACCAGCAGGGGGGGACAGGCTACAACTAATGAAAAACTGTTTTTT
>TRBD1|TRBV2|-|TRBJ2-7
CASSEDVEGQASSYEQYF
TGTGCCAGCAGTGAAGATGTCGAAGGACAGGCCAGCTCCTACGAGCAGTACTTC
>-|TRBV19|-|TRBJ1-1
CASDDGYTEAFF
TGTGCCAGTGATGACGGGTACACTGAAGCTTTCTTT
>TRBD1|TRBV6-6|-|TRBJ2-7
CASSRTGDLYEQYF
TGTGCCAGCAGTAGGACAGGGGACCTCTACGAGCAGTACTTC
>-|TRBV6-1|few|TRBJ1-6
CASSELRGINSPLHF
TGTGCCAGCAGTGAATTAAGGGGGATTAATTCGCCCCTCCACTTT
>TRBD1|TRBV6-5|-|TRBJ1-1
CASTGITGGTEAFF
TGTGCCAGCACAGGGATTACAGGGGGGACTGAAGCTTTCTTT
>TRBD1|TRBV29-1|few|TRBJ1-1
CSVEADREITEAFF
TGCAGCGTTGAGGCGGACAGGGAGATAACTGAAGCTTTCTTT
>-|TRBV30|-|TRBJ1-2
CAWSSLGGYTF
TGTGCCTGGAGTTCTCTAGGTGGCTACACCTTC